What follows are 7 T cell receptor beta chains derived from one specimen sequenced in a study of technical replicates of blood from several donors. Profiled with immunoSEQ multiplex PCR; TCRdb holds only in-frame clones, not every one. The table lists fewer than 45,000 clones, almost 97% of them singletons. Sequencing was performed on T cells isolated from PBMCs. The receptors come from a human donor in good health.

The chain's CDR3 is CASSFWDRENTEAFF. The CDR3 DNA reads as TGTGCCAGCAGCTTTTGGGACAGGGAGAACACTGAAGCTTTCTTT. The rearrangement joins TRBV5-6 to TRBJ1-1, with 9 nucleotides matching TRBD1. In germline, CDR1 is SGHDT, CDR2 YYEEEE. The CDR3 covers 15 residues. Unmatched junction bases numbered 3, after V lost 2 bases and J lost 1 base.

This chain connects TRBV6-5 to TRBJ1-1; perhaps TRBD1 as D (6 bases). The germline V and J ends were trimmed by 4 bases and 1 base, with 10 bases remaining between them. This CDR3 comprises 14 residues. Germline values: CDR1 MNHEY, CDR2 SVGAGI. The CDR3 region is CASSFGGANTEAFF. The CDR3 bases are TGTGCCAGCAGTTTTGGGGGCGCGAACACTGAAGCTTTCTTT.

This clone was observed a handful of times. J is TRBJ1-1 and V is TRBV10-1; D unclear. CDR1 and CDR2 (germline): WNHNN, SYGVQD (reference sequence). The CDR3 contains 13 residues. Trimming removed 2 bases at V and 5 bases at J, with 9 bases between. CDR3 sequence (DNA): TGCGCCAGCAGTGAGGCAGGTTGGACTGAAGCTTTCTTT. Amino acids: CASSEAGWTEAFF.

The chain carries TRBV7-2 and TRBJ2-2; D uncertain. This CDR3 spans 14 amino acids. The V and J ends lost 1 base and 6 bases respectively, with 9 bases between them. The germline CDR1 and CDR2 sequences are SGHTA and FQGNSA. The CDR3 region is CASSLDSVPGELFF. The CDR3 nucleotides read TGTGCCAGCAGCTTAGATTCGGTCCCCGGGGAGCTGTTTTTT.

With respect to this clone: One end of the junction is discordant with germline, which a read error may explain. The chain combines TRBV7-7 with TRBJ2-5; D possibly corresponds to TRBD2 (6 bases). Germline CDR1 SSHAT, CDR2 FNYEAQ (reference sequence). There are 13 residues in the CDR3. CDR3 sequence reads: CASSLGLQETQYF. DNA for the CDR3: TGTGCTAGCAGCCTGGGACTCCAAGAGACCCAGTACTTC.

The chain recombines TRBV28 with TRBJ1-4; 7 bases are shared with TRBD1. The CDR3 is 16 amino acids. Losses at the gene ends were 5 bases for V and 2 bases for J; bases not matched to a gene: 8. Germline V gene lookup returns CDR1 MDHEN and CDR2 SYDVKM. In nucleotides, the CDR3 is TGTGCCAGCAGTGTTCCAGACAGGGCCACTAATGAAAAACTGTTTTTT. It translates to CASSVPDRATNEKLFF.

This chain uses TRBV9 with TRBJ2-5; 13 nucleotides match TRBD2. The trim removed 0 bases at V and 4 bases at J, leaving 12 bases unmatched. The CDR3 has 19 residues. The germline V gene has CDR1 SGDLS and CDR2 YYNGEE. CDR3 sequence: CASSVEVGRTSGSRETQYF. The CDR3 bases are TGTGCCAGCAGCGTAGAAGTAGGCAGGACTAGCGGGAGTAGAGAGACCCAGTACTTC.